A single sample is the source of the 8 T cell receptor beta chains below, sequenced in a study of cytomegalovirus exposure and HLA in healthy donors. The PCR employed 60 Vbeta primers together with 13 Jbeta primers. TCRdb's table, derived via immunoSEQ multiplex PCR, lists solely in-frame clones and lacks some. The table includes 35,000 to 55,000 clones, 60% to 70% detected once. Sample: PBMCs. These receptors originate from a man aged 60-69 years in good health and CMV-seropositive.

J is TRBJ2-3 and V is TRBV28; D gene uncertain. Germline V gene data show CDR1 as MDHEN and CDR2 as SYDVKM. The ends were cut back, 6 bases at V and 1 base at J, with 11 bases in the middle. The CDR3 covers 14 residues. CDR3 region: CASSPIVGTDTQYF. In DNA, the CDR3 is TGTGCCAGCAGCCCTATCGTGGGCACAGATACGCAGTATTTT.

Written as DNA, the CDR3 is TGTGCCAGCAGTGGAGAGGATGGCTACACCTTC. As protein: CASSGEDGYTF. The chain couples TRBV27 to TRBJ1-2; no firm D call. There are 11 residues in the CDR3. V was shortened by 5 bases and J by 6 bases, with 7 bases between the two germline ends. Germline V gene lookup returns CDR1 MNHEY and CDR2 SMNVEV (reference sequence).

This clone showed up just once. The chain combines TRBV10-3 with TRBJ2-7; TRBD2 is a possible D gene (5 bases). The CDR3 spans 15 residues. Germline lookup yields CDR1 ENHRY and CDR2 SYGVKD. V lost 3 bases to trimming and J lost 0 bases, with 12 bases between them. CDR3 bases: TGTGCCATCAGTGACCGCCCCGGGAACTCCTACGAGCAGTACTTC. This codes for CAISDRPGNSYEQYF.

CDR3 sequence: CASSRTGTGTQPQHF. In DNA, the CDR3 is TGTGCCAGCAGCCGTACCGGGACAGGGACTCAGCCCCAGCATTTT. The chain links TRBV6-5 to TRBJ1-5, with 9 positions matching TRBD1. V was clipped by 6 bases and J by 6 bases; unmatched bases: 9. From germline, CDR1 is MNHEY and CDR2 SVGAGI. The CDR3 consists of 15 residues.

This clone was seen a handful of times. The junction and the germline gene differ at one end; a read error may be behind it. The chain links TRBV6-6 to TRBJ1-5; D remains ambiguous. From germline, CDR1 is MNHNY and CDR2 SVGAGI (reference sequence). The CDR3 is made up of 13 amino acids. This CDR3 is CASSYVSATPLDF. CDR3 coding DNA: TGTGCCAGCAGTTACGTATCCGCGACACCCCTGGATTTT.

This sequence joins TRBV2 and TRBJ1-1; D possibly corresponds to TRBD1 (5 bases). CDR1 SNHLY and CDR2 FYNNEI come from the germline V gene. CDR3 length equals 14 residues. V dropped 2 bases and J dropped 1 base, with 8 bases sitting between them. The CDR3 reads CASSEHRWNTEAFF. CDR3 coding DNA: TGTGCCAGCAGTGAACACAGGTGGAACACTGAAGCTTTCTTT. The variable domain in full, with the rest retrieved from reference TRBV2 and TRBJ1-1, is EPEVTQTPSHQVTQMGQEVILRCVPISNHLYFYWYRQILGQKVEFLVSFYNNEISEKSEIFDDQFSVERPDGSNFTLKIRSTKLEDSAMYFCASSEHRWNTEAFFGQGTRLTVV.

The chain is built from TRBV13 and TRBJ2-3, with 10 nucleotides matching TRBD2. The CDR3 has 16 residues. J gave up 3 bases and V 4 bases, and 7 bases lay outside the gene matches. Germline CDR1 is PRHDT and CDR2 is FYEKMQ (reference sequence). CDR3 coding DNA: TGTGCCAGCAGCTGGCTAGCGGGAGTTGATACAGATACGCAGTATTTT. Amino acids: CASSWLAGVDTDTQYF.

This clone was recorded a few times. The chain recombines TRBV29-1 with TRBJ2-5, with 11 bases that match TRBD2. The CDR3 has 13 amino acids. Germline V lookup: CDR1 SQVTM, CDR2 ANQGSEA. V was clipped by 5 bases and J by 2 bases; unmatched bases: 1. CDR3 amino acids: CSVRLAGQETQYF. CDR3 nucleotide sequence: TGCAGCGTTCGACTAGCGGGGCAAGAGACCCAGTACTTC.